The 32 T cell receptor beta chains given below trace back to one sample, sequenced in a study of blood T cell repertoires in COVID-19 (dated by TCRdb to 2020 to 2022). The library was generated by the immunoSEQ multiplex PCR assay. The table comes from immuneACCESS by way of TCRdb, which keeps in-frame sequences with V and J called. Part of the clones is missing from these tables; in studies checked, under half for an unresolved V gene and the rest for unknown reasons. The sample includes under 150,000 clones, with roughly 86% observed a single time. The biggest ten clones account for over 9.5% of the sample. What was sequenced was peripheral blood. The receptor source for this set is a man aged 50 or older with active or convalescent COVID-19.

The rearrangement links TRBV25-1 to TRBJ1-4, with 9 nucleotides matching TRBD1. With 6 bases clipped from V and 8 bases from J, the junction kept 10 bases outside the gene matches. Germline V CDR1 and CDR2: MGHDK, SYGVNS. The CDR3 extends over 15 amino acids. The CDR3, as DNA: TGTGCCAGCAGGCCGGCCGGGACAGGGCGCGAAAAACTGTTTTTT. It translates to CASRPAGTGREKLFF.

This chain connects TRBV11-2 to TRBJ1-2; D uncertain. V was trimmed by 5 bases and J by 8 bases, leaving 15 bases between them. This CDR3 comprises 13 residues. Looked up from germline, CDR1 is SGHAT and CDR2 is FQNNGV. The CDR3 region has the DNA TGTGCCAGCAGCCCGAGAGAGGGCCTCGGCTACACCTTC. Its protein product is CASSPREGLGYTF.

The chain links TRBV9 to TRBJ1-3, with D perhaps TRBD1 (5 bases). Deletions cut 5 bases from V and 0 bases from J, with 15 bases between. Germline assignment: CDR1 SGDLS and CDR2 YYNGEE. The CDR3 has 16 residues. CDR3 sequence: CASSRADDSSGNTIYF. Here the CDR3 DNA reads TGTGCCAGCAGTAGGGCAGATGACAGCTCTGGAAACACCATATATTTT.

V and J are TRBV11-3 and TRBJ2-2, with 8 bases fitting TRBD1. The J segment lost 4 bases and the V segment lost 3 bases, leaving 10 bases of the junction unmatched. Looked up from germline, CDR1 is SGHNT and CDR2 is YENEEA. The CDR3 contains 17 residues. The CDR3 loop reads CASSFISGQGFTGELFF. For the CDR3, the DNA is TGTGCCAGCAGCTTTATCTCAGGACAGGGTTTCACCGGGGAGCTGTTTTTT.

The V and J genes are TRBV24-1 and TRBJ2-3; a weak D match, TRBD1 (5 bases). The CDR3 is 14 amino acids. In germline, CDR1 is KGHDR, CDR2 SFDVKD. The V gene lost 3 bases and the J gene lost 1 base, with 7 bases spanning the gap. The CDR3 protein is CATSDAGRTDTQYF. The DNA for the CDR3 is TGTGCCACCAGTGATGCAGGGCGCACAGATACGCAGTATTTT.

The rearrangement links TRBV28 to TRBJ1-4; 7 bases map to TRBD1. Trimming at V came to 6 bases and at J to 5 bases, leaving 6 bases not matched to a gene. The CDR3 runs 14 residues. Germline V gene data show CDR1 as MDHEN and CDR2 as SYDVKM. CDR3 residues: CASRTGPVNEKLFF. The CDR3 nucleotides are TGTGCCAGCAGGACAGGGCCCGTCAATGAAAAACTGTTTTTT.

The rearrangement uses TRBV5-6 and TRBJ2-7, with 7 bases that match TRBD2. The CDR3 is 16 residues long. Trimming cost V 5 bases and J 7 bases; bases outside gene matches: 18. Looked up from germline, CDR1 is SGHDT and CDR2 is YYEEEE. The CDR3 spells CASRMGGFTVLPEQYF. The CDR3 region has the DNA TGTGCCAGCAGAATGGGAGGGTTCACAGTGCTACCAGAGCAGTACTTC.

CDR3 in amino acids: CASSLSGGSGNTIYF. CDR3 DNA: TGTGCCAGCAGCTTATCGGGGGGCTCTGGAAACACCATATATTTT. V gene TRBV7-3 combines with J gene TRBJ1-3; tentatively, D is TRBD1 (5 bases). The CDR3 sequence is 15 residues long. V lost 2 bases to trimming and J lost 0 bases, with 8 bases between them. The germline V gene encodes CDR1 SGHTA and CDR2 FQGTGA.

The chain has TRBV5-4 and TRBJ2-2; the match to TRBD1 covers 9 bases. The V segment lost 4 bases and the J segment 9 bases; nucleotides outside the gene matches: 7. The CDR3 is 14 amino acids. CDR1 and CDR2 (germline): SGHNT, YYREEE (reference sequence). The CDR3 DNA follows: TGTGCCAGCAGCAGGGGACAGGGCGACAGGGAGCTGTTTTTT. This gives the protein CASSRGQGDRELFF. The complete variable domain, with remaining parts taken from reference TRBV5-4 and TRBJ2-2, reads ETGVTQSPTHLIKTRGQQVTLRCSSQSGHNTVSWYQQALGQGPQFIFQYYREEENGRGNFPPRFSGLQFPNYSSELNVNALELDDSALYLCASSRGQGDRELFFGEGSRLTVL.

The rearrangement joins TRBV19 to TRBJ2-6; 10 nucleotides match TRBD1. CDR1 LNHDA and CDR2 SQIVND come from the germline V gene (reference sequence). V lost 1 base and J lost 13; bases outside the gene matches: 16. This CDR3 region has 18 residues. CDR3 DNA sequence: TGTGCCAGTAGTATAGGGAGTTCAGGGACAGGGGTCGGCAGGGTCCTGACTTTC. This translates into CASSIGSSGTGVGRVLTF.

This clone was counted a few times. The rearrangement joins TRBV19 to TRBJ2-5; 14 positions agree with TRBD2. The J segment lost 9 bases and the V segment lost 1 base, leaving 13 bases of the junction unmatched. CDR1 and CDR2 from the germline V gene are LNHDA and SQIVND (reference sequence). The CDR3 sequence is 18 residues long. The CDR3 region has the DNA TGTGCCAGTAGTATAGGAGTGACTAGCGGGAGGGCCCGTGGGGCCCAGTACTTC. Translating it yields CASSIGVTSGRARGAQYF.

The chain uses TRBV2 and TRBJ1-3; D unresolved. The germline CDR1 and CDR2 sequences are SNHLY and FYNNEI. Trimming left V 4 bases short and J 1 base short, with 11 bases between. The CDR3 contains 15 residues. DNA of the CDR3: TGTGCCAGCAGTGGGCGGCGAGGATCTGGAAACACCATATATTTT. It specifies CASSGRRGSGNTIYF.

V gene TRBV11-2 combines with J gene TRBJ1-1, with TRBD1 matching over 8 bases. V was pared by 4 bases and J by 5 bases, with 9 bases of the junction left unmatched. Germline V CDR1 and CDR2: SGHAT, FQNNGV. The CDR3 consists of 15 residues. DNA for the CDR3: TGTGCCAGCAGCTCCAGGACAGGGTGGGGAACTGAAGCTTTCTTT. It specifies CASSSRTGWGTEAFF. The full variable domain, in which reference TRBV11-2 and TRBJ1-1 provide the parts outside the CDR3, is EAGVAQSPRYKIIEKRQSVAFWCNPISGHATLYWYQQILGQGPKLLIQFQNNGVVDDSQLPKDRFSAERLKGVDSTLKIQPAKLEDSAVYLCASSSRTGWGTEAFFGQGTRLTVV.

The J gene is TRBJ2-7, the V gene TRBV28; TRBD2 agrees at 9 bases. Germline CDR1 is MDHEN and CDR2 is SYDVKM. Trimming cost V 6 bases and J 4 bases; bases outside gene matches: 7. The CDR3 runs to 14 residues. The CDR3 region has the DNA TGTGCCAGCAGACCTAGCGGGAAGGCTTACGAGCAGTACTTC. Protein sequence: CASRPSGKAYEQYF.

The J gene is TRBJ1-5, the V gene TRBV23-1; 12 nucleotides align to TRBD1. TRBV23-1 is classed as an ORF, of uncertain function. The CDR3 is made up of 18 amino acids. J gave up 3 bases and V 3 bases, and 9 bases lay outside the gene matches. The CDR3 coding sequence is TGCGCCAGCAGTCATCATTCGGGACAGGGGGCTGTCAATCAGCCCCAGCATTTT. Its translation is CASSHHSGQGAVNQPQHF.

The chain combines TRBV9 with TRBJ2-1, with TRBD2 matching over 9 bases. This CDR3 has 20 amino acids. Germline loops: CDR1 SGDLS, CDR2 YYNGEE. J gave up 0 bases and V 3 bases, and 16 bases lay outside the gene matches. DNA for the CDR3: TGTGCCAGCAGCGCTAGACCGGCGACTAGCGGATCCCGCTCCTACAATGAGCAGTTCTTC. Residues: CASSARPATSGSRSYNEQFF.

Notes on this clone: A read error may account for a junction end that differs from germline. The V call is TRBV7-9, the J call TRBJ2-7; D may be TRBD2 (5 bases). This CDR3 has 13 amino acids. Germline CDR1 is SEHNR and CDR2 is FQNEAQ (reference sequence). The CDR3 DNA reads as TGTGCCAGCAGCATAGCCGGGGCCTACGAGCAGTACTTC. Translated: CASSIAGAYEQYF.

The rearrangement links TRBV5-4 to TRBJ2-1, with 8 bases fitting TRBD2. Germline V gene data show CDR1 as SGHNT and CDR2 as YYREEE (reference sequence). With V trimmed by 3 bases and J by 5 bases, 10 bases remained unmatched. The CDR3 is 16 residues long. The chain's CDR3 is CASSSAGTRLNNEQFF. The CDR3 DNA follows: TGTGCCAGCAGCTCGGCCGGGACTAGGCTGAACAATGAGCAGTTCTTC.

This chain's CDR3 is CASSPGLRNTEAFF. The DNA for the CDR3 is TGTGCCAGCTCACCGGGACTCCGGAACACTGAAGCTTTCTTT. This rearrangement joins TRBV18 to TRBJ1-1; tentatively, D is TRBD1 (5 bases). Germline V CDR1 and CDR2: KGHSH, LQKENI. The V end was cut by 3 bases, the J end by 1 base, with 9 bases between. The CDR3 has 14 amino acids.

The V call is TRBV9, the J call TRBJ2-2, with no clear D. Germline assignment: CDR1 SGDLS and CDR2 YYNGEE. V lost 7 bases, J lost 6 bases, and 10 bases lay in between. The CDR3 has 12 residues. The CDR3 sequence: CASGPTAGELFF. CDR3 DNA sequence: TGTGCCAGCGGGCCGACCGCCGGGGAGCTGTTTTTT.

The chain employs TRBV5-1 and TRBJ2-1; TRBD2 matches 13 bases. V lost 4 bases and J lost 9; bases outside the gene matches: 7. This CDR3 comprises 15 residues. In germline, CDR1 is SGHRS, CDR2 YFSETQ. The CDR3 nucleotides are TGCGCCAGCAGCGGTGGACTAGCGGGAGTAACTGAGCAGTTCTTC. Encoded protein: CASSGGLAGVTEQFF.

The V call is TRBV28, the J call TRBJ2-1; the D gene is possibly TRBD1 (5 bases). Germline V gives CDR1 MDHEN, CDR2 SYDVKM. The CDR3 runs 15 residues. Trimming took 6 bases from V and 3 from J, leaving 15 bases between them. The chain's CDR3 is CASSQGPGFYNEQFF. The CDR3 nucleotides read TGTGCCAGCAGCCAAGGGCCAGGGTTCTACAATGAGCAGTTCTTC.

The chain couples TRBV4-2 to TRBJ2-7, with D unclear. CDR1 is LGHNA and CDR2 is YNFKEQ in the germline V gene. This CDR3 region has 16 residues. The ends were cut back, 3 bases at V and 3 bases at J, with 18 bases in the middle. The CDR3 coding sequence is TGTGCCAGCAGCCACGCAACCGGGTCATTAAGCTACGAGCAGTACTTC. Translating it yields CASSHATGSLSYEQYF.

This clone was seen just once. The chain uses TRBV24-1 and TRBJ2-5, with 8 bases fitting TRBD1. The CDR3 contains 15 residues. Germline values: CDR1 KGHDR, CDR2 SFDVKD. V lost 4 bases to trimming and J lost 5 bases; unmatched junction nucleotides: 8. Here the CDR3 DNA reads TGTGCCACCAGTGAGTTCAGGGGGCGCCGGGAGACCCAGTACTTC. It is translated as CATSEFRGRRETQYF.

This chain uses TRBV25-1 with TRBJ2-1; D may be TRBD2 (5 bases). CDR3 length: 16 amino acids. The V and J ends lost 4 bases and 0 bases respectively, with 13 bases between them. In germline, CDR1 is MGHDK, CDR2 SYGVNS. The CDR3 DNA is TGTGCCAGCAGTGCCGGACTGGGTAGCTCCTACAATGAGCAGTTCTTC. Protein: CASSAGLGSSYNEQFF.

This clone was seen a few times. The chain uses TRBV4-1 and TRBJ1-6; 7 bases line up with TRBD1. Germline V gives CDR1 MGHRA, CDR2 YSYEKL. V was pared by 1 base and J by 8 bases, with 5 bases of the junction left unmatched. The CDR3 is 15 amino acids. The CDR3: CASSQGGQLDSPLHF. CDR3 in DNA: TGCGCCAGCAGCCAAGGGGGACAGCTAGATTCACCCCTCCACTTT.

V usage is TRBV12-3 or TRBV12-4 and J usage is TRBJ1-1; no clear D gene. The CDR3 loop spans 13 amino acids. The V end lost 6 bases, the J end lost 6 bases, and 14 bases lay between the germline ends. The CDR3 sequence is CASREGGRPEAFF. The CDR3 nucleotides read TGTGCCAGCAGGGAGGGAGGGCGGCCTGAAGCTTTCTTT.

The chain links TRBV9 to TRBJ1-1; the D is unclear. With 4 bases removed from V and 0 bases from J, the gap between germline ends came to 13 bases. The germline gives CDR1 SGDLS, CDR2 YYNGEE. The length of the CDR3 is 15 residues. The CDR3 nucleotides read TGTGCCAGCAGCTTAACAGACACATTGAACACTGAAGCTTTCTTT. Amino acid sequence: CASSLTDTLNTEAFF.

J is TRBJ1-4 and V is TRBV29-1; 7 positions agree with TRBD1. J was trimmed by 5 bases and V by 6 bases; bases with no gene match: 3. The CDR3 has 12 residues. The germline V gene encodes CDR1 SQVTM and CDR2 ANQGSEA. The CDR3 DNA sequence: TGCAGCGTAGGGGACAGAAATGAAAAACTGTTTTTT. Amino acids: CSVGDRNEKLFF.

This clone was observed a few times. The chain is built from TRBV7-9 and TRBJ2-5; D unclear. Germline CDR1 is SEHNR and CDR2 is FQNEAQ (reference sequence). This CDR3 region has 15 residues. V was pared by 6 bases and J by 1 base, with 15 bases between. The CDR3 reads CASSSPLAAQETQYF. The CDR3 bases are TGTGCCAGCAGTTCCCCCCTCGCGGCCCAAGAGACCCAGTACTTC.

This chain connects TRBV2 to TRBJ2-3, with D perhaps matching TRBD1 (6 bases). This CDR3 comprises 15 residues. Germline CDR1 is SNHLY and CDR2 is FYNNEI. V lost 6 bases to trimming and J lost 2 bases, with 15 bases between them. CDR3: CASRRIGQTTDTQYF. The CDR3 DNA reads TGTGCCAGCAGAAGGATTGGACAGACCACAGATACGCAGTATTTT.

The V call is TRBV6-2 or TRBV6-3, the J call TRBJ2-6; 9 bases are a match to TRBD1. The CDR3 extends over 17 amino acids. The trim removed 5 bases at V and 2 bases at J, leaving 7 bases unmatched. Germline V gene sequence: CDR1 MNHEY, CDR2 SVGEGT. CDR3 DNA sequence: TGTGCCAGCAGTCTGGGAACAGGGGGCACTGGGGCCAACGTCCTGACTTTC. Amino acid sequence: CASSLGTGGTGANVLTF.